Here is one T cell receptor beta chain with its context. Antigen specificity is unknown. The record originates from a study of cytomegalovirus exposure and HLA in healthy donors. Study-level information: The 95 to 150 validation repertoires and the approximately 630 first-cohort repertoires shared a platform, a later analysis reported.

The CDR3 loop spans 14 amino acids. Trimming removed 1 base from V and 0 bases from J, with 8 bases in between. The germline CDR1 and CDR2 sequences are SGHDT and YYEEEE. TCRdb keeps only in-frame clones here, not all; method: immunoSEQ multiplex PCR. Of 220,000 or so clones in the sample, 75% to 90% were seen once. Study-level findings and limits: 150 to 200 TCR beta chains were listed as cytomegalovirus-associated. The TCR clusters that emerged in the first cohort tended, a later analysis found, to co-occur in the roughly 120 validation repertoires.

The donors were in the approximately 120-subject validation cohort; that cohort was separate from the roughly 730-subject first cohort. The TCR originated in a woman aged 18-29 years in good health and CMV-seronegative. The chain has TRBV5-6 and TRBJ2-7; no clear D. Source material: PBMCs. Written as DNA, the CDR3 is TGTGCCAGCAGCTTGTATTATAGCTCCTACGAGCAGTACTTC. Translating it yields CASSLYYSSYEQYF.